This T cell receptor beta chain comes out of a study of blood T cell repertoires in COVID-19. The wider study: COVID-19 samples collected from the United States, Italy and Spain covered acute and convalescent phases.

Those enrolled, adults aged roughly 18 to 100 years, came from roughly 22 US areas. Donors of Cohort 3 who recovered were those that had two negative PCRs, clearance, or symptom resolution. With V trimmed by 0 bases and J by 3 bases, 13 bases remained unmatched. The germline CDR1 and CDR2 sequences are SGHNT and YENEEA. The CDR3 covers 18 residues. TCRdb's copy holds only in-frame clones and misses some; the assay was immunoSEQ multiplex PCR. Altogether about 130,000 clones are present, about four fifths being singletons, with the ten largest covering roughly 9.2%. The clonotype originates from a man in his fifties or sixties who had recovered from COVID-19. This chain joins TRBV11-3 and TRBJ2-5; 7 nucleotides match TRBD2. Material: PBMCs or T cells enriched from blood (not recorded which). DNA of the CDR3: TGTGCCAGCAGCTTAGATCGCGGTCGGCTAGCGGATGAAGAGACCCAGTACTTC. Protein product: CASSLDRGRLADEETQYF.